The 15 T cell receptor beta chains listed next were all sequenced from one sample in a study of T cell responses to AZD1222 COVID-19 vaccine. Profiled with immunoSEQ multiplex PCR; TCRdb holds only in-frame clones, not every one. The table shows 85,000 to 120,000 clones, with roughly 86% occurring only once. The sample consisted of peripheral blood, taken on day 0 of AZD1222 vaccination. Receptors were obtained from an adult in good health.

The rearrangement uses TRBV10-1 and TRBJ1-3; the match to TRBD1 covers 10 bases. V lost 5 bases and J lost 0; bases outside the gene matches: 7. Germline CDR1 and CDR2: WNHNN and SYGVQD (reference sequence). The CDR3 is 17 amino acids. The CDR3 DNA reads TGCGCCAGCAGTCGGGACAGGGGAATCTACTCTGGAAACACCATATATTTT. Translated: CASSRDRGIYSGNTIYF.

This clone was recorded once. The rearrangement uses TRBV27 and TRBJ2-5; a possible D gene is TRBD2 (5 bases). V shed 5 bases and J shed 5 bases, with 15 bases lying between them. The CDR3 is made up of 14 amino acids. Germline CDR1 is MNHEY and CDR2 is SMNVEV (reference sequence). The CDR3 loop is CASSPSLGRETQYF. The CDR3 nucleotides read TGTGCCAGCAGTCCCTCACTAGGACGGGAGACCCAGTACTTC.

J is TRBJ2-2 and V is TRBV11-1; no firm D call. V lost 1 base to trimming and J lost 7 bases, with 4 bases between them. CDR1 and CDR2 from the germline V gene are SGHAT and FQDESV (reference sequence). This CDR3 has 12 residues. CDR3 bases: TGTGCCAGCAGCTTAGTTGGCGGGGAGCTGTTTTTT. Translated: CASSLVGGELFF.

V gene TRBV5-4 combines with J gene TRBJ1-2; the D is unclear. CDR3 size: 13 residues. Trimming removed 7 bases from V and 2 bases from J, with 12 bases in between. Germline CDR1 and CDR2: SGHNT and YYREEE (reference sequence). Here the CDR3 reads CASGPTGNYGYTF. DNA of the CDR3: TGTGCCAGCGGGCCAACGGGGAACTATGGCTACACCTTC.

In this sample, this clone turned up once. The V call is TRBV5-1, the J call TRBJ2-3, with D perhaps matching TRBD1 (5 bases). Trimming shortened V by 4 bases and J by 0 bases, and 12 bases separated the two germline ends. The length of the CDR3 is 15 residues. The germline V gene has CDR1 SGHRS and CDR2 YFSETQ. CDR3 residues: CASSQGSISTDTQYF. DNA of the CDR3: TGCGCCAGCAGCCAGGGCTCTATAAGCACAGATACGCAGTATTTT.

This chain links TRBV6-4 with TRBJ2-7; 7 bases line up with TRBD1. CDR3 length: 13 residues. V shed 6 bases and J 3 bases; nucleotides not matched to a gene: 5. The V gene's germline CDR1 is MRHNA and CDR2 SNTAGT. For the CDR3, the DNA is TGTGCCAGCAGGACAGGGCCCCGCTACGAGCAGTACTTC. Translated, it gives CASRTGPRYEQYF.

The V gene is TRBV9, the J gene TRBJ2-1; tentative D call: TRBD2 (6 bases). CDR3 length: 12 residues. Germline V lookup: CDR1 SGDLS, CDR2 YYNGEE. V was clipped by 3 bases and J by 6 bases, with 7 bases between them. This CDR3 is CASSGGVNEQFF. Written as DNA, the CDR3 is TGTGCCAGCAGCGGGGGGGTCAATGAGCAGTTCTTC.

In regard to this clone: A read error may produce the germline difference seen at one junction end. The V and J genes are TRBV2 and TRBJ1-5; possibly TRBD1 for D (6 bases). This CDR3 has 12 amino acids. In germline, CDR1 is SNHLY, CDR2 FYNNEI. This CDR3 reads CASSANPGATRF. The CDR3 DNA follows: TGTGCCAGCAGTGCCAATCCAGGGGCCACTAGGTTT.

The rearrangement links TRBV21-1 to TRBJ2-3; TRBD2 is the table's D call and was not checked against the DNA. TRBV21-1 is termed a pseudogene. This CDR3 is 16 amino acids long. CDR3 protein: CAILRRSSDGTDTQYF. As DNA, the CDR3 is TGTGCCATCTTAAGGAGGTCCTCGGACGGCACAGATACGCAGTATTTT.

Notes on this clone: Other DNA sequences from this sample encode an identical CDR3 as well. The chain joins TRBV5-1 to TRBJ2-7; unclear D gene. Per the germline V gene, CDR1 is SGHRS and CDR2 is YFSETQ. The CDR3 loop spans 13 amino acids. V dropped 0 bases and J dropped 3 bases, with 7 bases sitting between them. The CDR3 nucleotides are TGCGCCAGCAGCTTGGTTTCCAACTACGAGCAGTACTTC. Its protein product is CASSLVSNYEQYF.

This clone was detected once. The J gene is TRBJ2-3, the V gene TRBV7-8; the match to TRBD2 covers 7 bases. The CDR3 loop spans 15 amino acids. CDR1 is SGHVS and CDR2 is FQNEAQ in the germline V gene. Unmatched junction bases numbered 6, after V lost 4 bases and J lost 2 bases. CDR3 bases: TGTGCCAGCAGCTGGGGGGGACTGCACACAGATACGCAGTATTTT. This gives the protein CASSWGGLHTDTQYF.

The chain is built from TRBV11-2 and TRBJ2-1, with D perhaps matching TRBD1 or TRBD2 (5 bases each). The CDR3 runs 13 residues. Germline assignment: CDR1 SGHAT and CDR2 FQNNGV. Trimming removed 6 bases from V and 10 bases from J, with 16 bases in between. CDR3 in amino acids: CASSPRGAGEQFF. In nucleotides, the CDR3 is TGTGCCAGCAGTCCCCGAGGGGCAGGGGAGCAGTTCTTC.

The chain couples TRBV21-1 to TRBJ1-5. TRBV21-1 is a pseudogene locus. The CDR3 is 17 amino acids. The CDR3 protein is CASSKVHSNGRNQPQHF. DNA of the CDR3: TGTGCCAGCAGCAAAGTGCATTCGAACGGGCGCAATCAGCCCCAGCATTTT.

This clone was counted only a few times. The V call is TRBV11-2, the J call TRBJ1-1; no definite D call. Germline V gene data show CDR1 as SGHAT and CDR2 as FQNNGV. CDR3 length: 15 amino acids. The V end was cut by 2 bases, the J end by 0 bases, with 10 bases between. The DNA for the CDR3 is TGTGCCAGCAGCTTATTCGAAGAGATGAACACTGAAGCTTTCTTT. It translates to CASSLFEEMNTEAFF.

This chain connects TRBV28 to TRBJ1-6; D is uncertain. The CDR3 sequence is 11 residues long. Germline CDR1 is MDHEN and CDR2 is SYDVKM. The V and J ends lost 7 bases and 14 bases respectively, with 12 bases between them. The CDR3 protein is CASTNGGALHF. The CDR3 DNA reads TGTGCCAGCACCAACGGAGGCGCCCTCCACTTT.